Shown below are 27 T cell receptor beta chains from a single sample sequenced in a study of blood T cell repertoires in COVID-19. The table came from immunoSEQ multiplex PCR; TCRdb's copy has only in-frame clones and leaves some out. The sample contains 350,000 or so clones, 80% to 90% of which appear only once. The sample taken for sequencing was PBMCs or T cells enriched from blood (not recorded which). The receptor set was obtained from a woman aged 40 to 50 with acute COVID-19.

The chain carries TRBV7-2 and TRBJ2-2; 12 bases line up with TRBD1. V was pared by 1 base and J by 9 bases, with 6 bases of the junction left unmatched. There are 16 residues in the CDR3. The germline gives CDR1 SGHTA, CDR2 FQGNSA. The CDR3 sequence: CASSLGGTGGKRELFF. Written as DNA, the CDR3 is TGTGCCAGCAGCTTAGGGGGGACAGGGGGCAAAAGGGAGCTGTTTTTT.

The V gene is TRBV29-1, the J gene TRBJ2-3; 12 positions agree with TRBD2. V was pared by 6 bases and J by 3 bases, with 4 bases of the junction left unmatched. Germline assignment: CDR1 SQVTM and CDR2 ANQGSEA. This CDR3 region has 14 residues. The CDR3: CSVQTSGRTDTQYF. The DNA of the CDR3 is TGCAGCGTCCAGACTAGCGGGAGAACAGATACGCAGTATTTT.

V gene TRBV18 combines with J gene TRBJ1-6, with D hard to call. The length of the CDR3 is 14 residues. The ends were cut back, 6 bases at V and 5 bases at J, with 11 bases in the middle. The germline V gene has CDR1 KGHSH and CDR2 LQKENI. The CDR3 DNA reads as TGTGCCAGCTCCTCCGGGAGCAATAATTCACCCCTCCACTTT. This translates into CASSSGSNNSPLHF.

The V call is TRBV7-2, the J call TRBJ2-7; 11 nucleotides align to TRBD1. The CDR3 is 15 residues long. The ends lost 2 bases at V and 6 bases at J; junction bases unmatched: 6. The germline V gene has CDR1 SGHTA and CDR2 FQGNSA. The CDR3 reads CASSLWDRGVREQYF. Here the CDR3 DNA reads TGTGCCAGCAGCTTATGGGACAGGGGGGTTCGCGAGCAGTACTTC.

This sequence joins TRBV9 and TRBJ1-2; TRBD1 matches 9 bases. Germline values: CDR1 SGDLS, CDR2 YYNGEE. This CDR3 spans 12 amino acids. V trimming: 3 bases; J trimming: 9 bases; junction bases outside the gene matches: 3. The CDR3 nucleotides are TGTGCCAGCAGCGGCGGACAGGGGAGCTACACCTTC. Its protein is CASSGGQGSYTF.

The V gene is TRBV7-9, the J gene TRBJ2-5; 7 positions agree with TRBD2. Germline-derived CDR1 and CDR2 are SEHNR and FQNEAQ (reference sequence). There are 18 residues in the CDR3. Unmatched junction bases numbered 17, after V lost 2 bases and J lost 5 bases. The CDR3 reads CASSLSRTRGIAGETQYF. In DNA form, the CDR3 reads TGTGCCAGCAGCTTATCCCGGACTAGAGGGATAGCTGGGGAGACCCAGTACTTC.

The chain carries TRBV4-3 and TRBJ2-7; D is possibly TRBD1 (6 bases). Germline CDR1 and CDR2: LGHNA and YSLEER. The CDR3 loop spans 14 amino acids. The V end lost 4 bases, the J end lost 7 bases, and 17 bases lay between the germline ends. The DNA of the CDR3 is TGCGCCAGCAGCCGTGGAATACAGGGCCGGGAGCAGTACTTC. Translated: CASSRGIQGREQYF.

This clone was found once. The genes are TRBV5-6 and TRBJ2-7; D not certain. The CDR3 extends over 12 amino acids. The V and J ends lost 4 bases and 2 bases respectively, with 7 bases between them. Germline lookup yields CDR1 SGHDT and CDR2 YYEEEE. The CDR3 loop reads CASSAAAYEQYF. DNA of the CDR3: TGTGCCAGCAGCGCCGCGGCCTACGAGCAGTACTTC. Complete variable domain (other parts from reference TRBV5-6 and TRBJ2-7): DAGVTQSPTHLIKTRGQQVTLRCSPKSGHDTVSWYQQALGQGPQFIFQYYEEEERQRGNFPDRFSGHQFPNYSSELNVNALLLGDSALYLCASSAAAYEQYFGPGTRLTVT.

The V call is TRBV4-1, the J call TRBJ1-1; D is unclear. Germline assignment: CDR1 MGHRA and CDR2 YSYEKL. Trimming removed 3 bases at V and 2 bases at J, with 13 bases between. This CDR3 region has 15 residues. The CDR3 loop is CASSHPPTGNTEAFF. In DNA, the CDR3 is TGCGCCAGCAGCCACCCCCCGACTGGTAACACTGAAGCTTTCTTT.

The rearrangement uses TRBV7-2 and TRBJ2-5; tentative D call: TRBD2 (7 bases). Per the germline V gene, CDR1 is SGHTA and CDR2 is FQGNSA. The CDR3 extends over 19 amino acids. V lost 5 bases and J lost 5, with 30 bases in between. CDR3 sequence (DNA): TGTGCCAGCAGCCCTATTGTCAGGGGCGGGGGACTCGATCGGGAGACCCAGTACTTC. Residues: CASSPIVRGGGLDRETQYF.

This chain uses TRBV3-1 (or the pseudogene TRBV3-2) with TRBJ1-1; tentatively, D is TRBD1 (5 bases). The germline V gene encodes CDR1 LGHDT and CDR2 YNNKEL (reference sequence). The length of the CDR3 is 13 residues. V was trimmed by 4 bases and J by 5 bases, leaving 11 bases between them. The CDR3 DNA follows: TGTGCCAGCAGCCTTAGACAGATTACTGAAGCTTTCTTT. Its protein is CASSLRQITEAFF.

The J gene is TRBJ2-1, the V gene TRBV10-3, with D hard to call. CDR3 length: 14 residues. V was trimmed by 2 bases and J by 1 base, leaving 6 bases between them. Germline V CDR1 and CDR2: ENHRY, SYGVKD. This chain's CDR3 is CAISEASSYNEQFF. The CDR3 DNA reads TGTGCCATCAGTGAGGCCAGTTCCTACAATGAGCAGTTCTTC.

The chain carries TRBV12-1 and TRBJ1-1; the table assigns TRBD1, which was not confirmed against the DNA. TRBV12-1 is a recognized pseudogene. CDR3 length equals 15 residues. The CDR3 region is CASSTQQGADTEAFF. DNA for the CDR3: TGTGCCAGCAGCACGCAACAGGGGGCGGACACTGAAGCTTTCTTT.

CDR3 DNA: TGTGCCAGCAATATACCGGGACAGGGGGCCTTGAACACTGAAGCTTTCTTT. Translating it yields CASNIPGQGALNTEAFF. V and J are TRBV28 and TRBJ1-1; 12 nucleotides line up with TRBD1. Unmatched junction bases numbered 9, after V lost 7 bases and J lost 0 bases. Germline V CDR1 and CDR2: MDHEN, SYDVKM. This CDR3 region has 17 residues.

The chain employs TRBV29-1 and TRBJ1-2; D perhaps matches TRBD1 (6 bases). From germline, CDR1 is SQVTM and CDR2 ANQGSEA. The CDR3 contains 11 residues. Trimming stripped 7 bases from V and 6 bases from J, with 12 bases between. The CDR3 sequence: CSARSGDGYTF. The CDR3, as DNA: TGCAGCGCTCGATCAGGGGATGGCTACACCTTC.

The rearrangement joins TRBV7-8 to TRBJ1-5; 8 bases line up with TRBD1. Germline CDR1 reads SGHVS; CDR2 reads FQNEAQ. Germline trimming cut 5 bases from V and 3 bases from J; bases unmatched to any gene: 9. This CDR3 region has 16 residues. In nucleotides, the CDR3 is TGTGCCAGCAGCCCACGACAGGGGTGGACCAATCAGCCCCAGCATTTT. Translation gives CASSPRQGWTNQPQHF.

The chain joins TRBV7-2 to TRBJ2-5; tentatively, D is TRBD1 (6 bases). CDR1 is SGHTA, CDR2 FQGNSA, per germline. CDR3 length equals 14 residues. With 2 bases removed from V and 5 bases from J, the gap between germline ends came to 12 bases. CDR3 loop: CASSLPVRGETQYF. CDR3 coding DNA: TGTGCCAGCAGCTTACCGGTTAGGGGGGAGACCCAGTACTTC.

The gene calls are TRBV28 and TRBJ1-4, with D unclear. V lost 5 bases and J 5 bases, leaving 18 bases between the germline ends. Looked up from germline, CDR1 is MDHEN and CDR2 is SYDVKM. CDR3 length: 16 residues. CDR3 loop: CASSPPLTAVNEKLFF. The CDR3 region has the DNA TGTGCCAGCAGTCCCCCCTTGACGGCGGTAAATGAAAAACTGTTTTTT.

The chain employs TRBV20-1 and TRBJ2-7; possible D gene TRBD2, 5 bases. This CDR3 comprises 15 residues. Trimming left V 3 bases short and J 0 bases short, with 15 bases between. CDR1 is DFQATT and CDR2 is SNEGSKA in the germline V gene (reference sequence). The CDR3 nucleotides are TGCAGTGCTAGTGAGGGAGCTGTGATCTCCTACGAGCAGTACTTC. This encodes CSASEGAVISYEQYF.

J is TRBJ2-4 and V is TRBV2; 10 bases line up with TRBD2. The CDR3 is 17 amino acids. Germline V gives CDR1 SNHLY, CDR2 FYNNEI. The trim removed 5 bases at V and 2 bases at J, leaving 9 bases unmatched. The DNA of the CDR3 is TGTGCCAGCAGTTGGGTGGCTAGCGGGAGCCCCAAAAACATTCAGTACTTC. Translated, it gives CASSWVASGSPKNIQYF.

This clone is a singleton in its sample. Its ends do not fully match the called genes, so a read error is possible. This sequence joins TRBV6-2 or TRBV6-3 and TRBJ2-1; no reliable D call. Germline V gives CDR1 MNHEY, CDR2 SVGEGT. The CDR3 covers 13 residues. CDR3 coding DNA: TGTGCCAGCAGTTACTATGAGGAAGGTAACCGCGTCTTC. It translates to CASSYYEEGNRVF.

The chain employs TRBV7-2 and TRBJ2-3, with 8 bases matching TRBD1. CDR1 and CDR2 from the germline V gene are SGHTA and FQGNSA. The V and J ends lost 5 bases and 1 base, in that order; junction bases with no gene match: 8. There are 16 residues in the CDR3. The CDR3 region has the DNA TGTGCCAGCAGCGCCTCCTCGGGACAGGGCACAGATACGCAGTATTTT. It encodes CASSASSGQGTDTQYF.

This chain links TRBV5-5 with TRBJ2-7, with 12 bases aligning to TRBD2. CDR1 is SGHKS and CDR2 is YYEKEE in the germline V gene (reference sequence). The CDR3 runs to 19 residues. Trimming removed 0 bases from V and 3 bases from J; junction bases left unmatched: 13. The CDR3 nucleotides are TGTGCCAGCAGCTTGGAGACTAGCGGGGGTGCACCATCATACTACGAGCAGTACTTC. It translates to CASSLETSGGAPSYYEQYF.

The rearrangement uses TRBV5-1 and TRBJ2-3; 8 nucleotides align to TRBD2. This CDR3 has 15 residues. Germline trimming cut 2 bases from V and 10 bases from J; bases unmatched to any gene: 12. Germline CDR1 SGHRS, CDR2 YFSETQ. The CDR3 nucleotides read TGCGCCAGCAGCTTAGCGGGAGCAGAAAGAGGGTCGCAGTATTTT. Amino acid sequence: CASSLAGAERGSQYF.

The chain joins TRBV5-4 to TRBJ2-7, with 10 bases lining up with TRBD1. Looked up from germline, CDR1 is SGHNT and CDR2 is YYREEE (reference sequence). The CDR3 runs 14 residues. With 0 bases clipped from V and 11 bases from J, the junction kept 8 bases outside the gene matches. Here the CDR3 reads CASSLGTGGNGEYF. For the CDR3, the DNA is TGTGCCAGCAGCTTGGGGACAGGGGGAAACGGCGAGTACTTC. The full variable domain, its missing parts supplied by reference TRBV5-4 and TRBJ2-7, is ETGVTQSPTHLIKTRGQQVTLRCSSQSGHNTVSWYQQALGQGPQFIFQYYREEENGRGNFPPRFSGLQFPNYSSELNVNALELDDSALYLCASSLGTGGNGEYFGPGTRLTVT.

J is TRBJ2-2 and V is TRBV19, with 9 positions matching TRBD2. The CDR3 contains 15 residues. Trimming took 6 bases from V and 3 from J; bases not matched to a gene: 5. Germline assignment: CDR1 LNHDA and CDR2 SQIVND (reference sequence). CDR3 coding DNA: TGTGCCAGTAGGCTTGGCGGGGGGGACACCGGGGAGCTGTTTTTT. Amino acid sequence: CASRLGGGDTGELFF.

The chain links TRBV12-3 or TRBV12-4 to TRBJ1-1; 8 bases map to TRBD1. The CDR3 runs 13 residues. V was pared by 5 bases and J by 3 bases, with 2 bases of the junction left unmatched. The CDR3 is CASSIRGHTEAFF. The DNA of the CDR3 is TGTGCCAGCAGTATCAGGGGGCACACTGAAGCTTTCTTT.